This section outlines one TCR beta chain sequence together with its context. Its antigen is not known. This sample was included in a study of shared clonotypes between healthy human individuals. In germline, CDR1 is SGHTS, CDR2 YDEGEE. The CDR3 has 13 residues. The V end lost 0 bases, the J end lost 7 bases, and 7 bases lay between the germline ends. In the authors' workflow: ImmunoSEQ output held junction-only sequences without quality scores, so filtering differed. The assay was immunoSEQ multiplex PCR, and TCRdb's table has in-frame clones only and misses some. That table supplies the V and J calls and clone size; D and trimming were determined from the DNA. This sample has some 1,400,000 clones, with over 95% found just once. Study findings and constraints: Sorted-subset samples were not fully sequenced, rarefaction indicated. Among the subsets, naive ones generally showed larger estimated richness than memory ones.

The clonotype was recovered from a man under 40 in good health. The chain uses TRBV5-8 and TRBJ2-2; D call uncertain. Sequencing was performed on naive CD4+ T cells sorted from blood. Subset defined: CD45RA+ positively selected. The CDR3 spells CASSLAGGGELFF. As DNA, the CDR3 is TGTGCCAGCAGCTTGGCAGGTGGCGGGGAGCTGTTTTTT.